The clone carrying this T cell receptor (beta chain) turned up a few times. These data are taken from a study of beta chain features in type 1 diabetes. V lost 5 bases to trimming and J lost 1 base; unmatched junction nucleotides: 10. Germline V gene sequence: CDR1 SGHNT, CDR2 YYREEE (reference sequence). This CDR3 has 16 residues. cDNA synthesis used the whole RNA isolate, giving expressed TCRB sequences. TCRdb keeps only in-frame clones here, not all; method: immunoSEQ multiplex PCR. This table has 300,000 to 350,000 clones, about 20% appearing once. V gene TRBV5-4 combines with J gene TRBJ2-7; TRBD1 agrees at 9 bases. The receptor was derived from a woman between 18 and 30 years old in good health. The sequenced material came from naive CD4+ T cells from blood. CDR3 in amino acids: CASRRMGQGISYEQYF. CDR3 nucleotides: TGTGCCAGCAGAAGGATGGGACAGGGAATATCCTACGAGCAGTACTTC.